Sequencing of this T cell receptor beta chain was carried out in a study of CD4 T cells in relation to SARS-CoV-2 and coronaviruses. Study overall: ViraFEST: approximately 10-day antigen culture of PBMCs, then TCR beta CDR3 sequencing.

CD4 enrichment then naive enrichment separated naive from memory CD4+ cells. For about nine days, roughly 10^5 sorted CD4+ cells grew with T cell-depleted PBMCs and CEF. For this clone: Antigen: not known.

Sequencing used immunoSEQ multiplex PCR; TCRdb keeps in-frame clones, though not all of them. The table lists fewer than 45,000 clones, nearly 85% of them singletons. The CDR3 runs 14 residues. Germline CDR1 and CDR2: MDHEN and SYDVKM. V gave up 7 bases and J gave up 5 bases; unmatched junction bases: 9. The sample taken for sequencing was naive CD4+ T cells from PBMCs, cultured in vitro. Indicated subset: naive CD4+ T cells isolated by negative enrichment. The clonotype originates from an adult with COVID-19. This chain uses TRBV28 with TRBJ2-7, with 9 bases fitting TRBD2. The DNA of the CDR3 is TGTGCCAGCATCCATAGCGGGAGTCCCGACGAGCAGTACTTC. Translated: CASIHSGSPDEQYF.